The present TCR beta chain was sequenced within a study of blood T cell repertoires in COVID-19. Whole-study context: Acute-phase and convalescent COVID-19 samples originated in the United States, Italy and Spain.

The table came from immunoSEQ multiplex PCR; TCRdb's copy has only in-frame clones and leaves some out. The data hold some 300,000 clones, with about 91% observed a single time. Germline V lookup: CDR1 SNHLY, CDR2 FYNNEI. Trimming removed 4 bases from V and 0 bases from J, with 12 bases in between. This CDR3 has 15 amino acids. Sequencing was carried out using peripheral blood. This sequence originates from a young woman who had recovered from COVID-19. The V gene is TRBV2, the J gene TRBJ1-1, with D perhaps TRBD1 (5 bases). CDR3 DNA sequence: TGTGCCAGCAGTGCGACCCTGACAGTGAACACTGAAGCTTTCTTT. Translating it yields CASSATLTVNTEAFF.